This paragraph reports one T cell receptor (beta chain). These data are taken from a study of blood T cell repertoires in COVID-19. Using immunoSEQ multiplex PCR, the repertoire was profiled, and TCRdb retains in-frame clones only, with some absent. This sample carries 95,000 to 110,000 clones, roughly 84% of them seen once, and the ten largest clones take 20% to 30%. Germline V gene data show CDR1 as SGHVS and CDR2 as FNYEAQ. With 4 bases clipped from V and 5 bases from J, the junction kept 10 bases outside the gene matches. This CDR3 has 16 amino acids. The chain couples TRBV7-6 to TRBJ2-5, with TRBD2 identical over 10 bases. The TCR was taken from a man in his 60s with acute or convalescent COVID-19. The sequencing sample was made of peripheral blood. The CDR3 region has the DNA TGTGCCAGCAGCTCCAGGACTCTAGCGGGAGAGGAGACCCAGTACTTC. Protein sequence: CASSSRTLAGEETQYF.